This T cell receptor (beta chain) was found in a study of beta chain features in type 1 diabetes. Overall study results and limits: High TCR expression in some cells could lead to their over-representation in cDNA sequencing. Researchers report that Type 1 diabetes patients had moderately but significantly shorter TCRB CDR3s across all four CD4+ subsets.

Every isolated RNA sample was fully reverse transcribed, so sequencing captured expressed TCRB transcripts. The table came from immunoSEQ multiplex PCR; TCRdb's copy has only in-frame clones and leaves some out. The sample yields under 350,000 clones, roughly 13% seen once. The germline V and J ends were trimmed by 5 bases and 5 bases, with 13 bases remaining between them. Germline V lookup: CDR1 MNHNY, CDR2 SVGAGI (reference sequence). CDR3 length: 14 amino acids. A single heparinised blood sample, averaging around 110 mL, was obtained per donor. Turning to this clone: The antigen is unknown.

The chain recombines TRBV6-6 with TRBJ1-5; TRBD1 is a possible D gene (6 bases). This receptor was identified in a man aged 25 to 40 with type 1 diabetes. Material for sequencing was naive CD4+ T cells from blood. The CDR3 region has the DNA TGTGCCAGCAGTCGAGGGACAACCGATCAGCCCCAGCATTTT. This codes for CASSRGTTDQPQHF.